This passage covers 32 T cell receptor beta chains from one sample sequenced in a study of cytomegalovirus exposure and HLA in healthy donors. The PCR had 60 Vbeta and 13 Jbeta primers. Data came from immunoSEQ multiplex PCR; TCRdb stores just in-frame clones and leaves some out. Of under 200,000 clones listed, roughly 80% are singletons. Sequencing input: PBMCs. These receptors all stem from a woman aged 18 to 35 in good health and CMV-seronegative.

This chain connects TRBV21-1 to TRBJ1-4. TRBV21-1 is marked as a pseudogene. This CDR3 is built from 17 residues. The CDR3 here is CASSRGGEGSTNEKLFF. The CDR3 DNA reads TGTGCCAGCAGCCGGGGGGGGGAGGGATCAACTAATGAAAAACTGTTTTTT.

This clone showed up just once. V usage is TRBV10-3 and J usage is TRBJ1-1; the D gene is possibly TRBD1 (5 bases). This CDR3 contains 15 residues. Between the trimmed V and J ends, which lost 3 bases and 0 bases, there was a span of 11 bases. Germline V lookup: CDR1 ENHRY, CDR2 SYGVKD. The DNA of the CDR3 is TGTGCCATCAGTGAAGGGGCGACCATGAACACTGAAGCTTTCTTT. Its protein product is CAISEGATMNTEAFF.

The chain combines TRBV30 with TRBJ2-2; D is ambiguous. CDR1 and CDR2 from the germline V gene are GTSNPN and SVGIG (reference sequence). Trimming took 3 bases from V and 4 from J, leaving 9 bases between them. CDR3 length: 13 residues. CDR3 region: CAWREQLTGELFF. CDR3 nucleotide sequence: TGTGCCTGGAGGGAACAGCTCACCGGGGAGCTGTTTTTT.

The V call is TRBV9, the J call TRBJ1-2; 9 bases agree with TRBD1. CDR1 is SGDLS, CDR2 YYNGEE, per germline. The V segment lost 4 bases and the J segment 8 bases; nucleotides outside the gene matches: 12. CDR3 length equals 15 residues. Here the CDR3 DNA reads TGTGCCAGCAGCCCTCGGACAGGGGTGTCGGAAGGCTACACCTTC. Residues: CASSPRTGVSEGYTF.

This clone was recorded once. The chain carries TRBV6-1 and TRBJ2-7; D is unresolved. The V and J ends lost 6 bases and 3 bases respectively, with 9 bases between them. The CDR3 runs 12 residues. Germline loops: CDR1 MNHNS, CDR2 SASEGT. CDR3 loop: CASRLSDYEQYV. In DNA, the CDR3 is TGTGCCAGCAGGCTATCAGACTACGAGCAGTACGTC.

V gene TRBV7-2 combines with J gene TRBJ1-1; D not resolved. This CDR3 spans 14 amino acids. Germline V lookup: CDR1 SGHTA, CDR2 FQGNSA. Trimming pared 5 bases from V and 2 bases from J, leaving 12 bases between. Here the CDR3 DNA reads TGTGCCAGCAGCCCGAGGCGGCTAAACACTGAAGCTTTCTTT. It yields the protein CASSPRRLNTEAFF.

The chain carries TRBV7-8 and TRBJ2-5; 7 bases match TRBD2. The J call could be wrong; TRBJ2-7 is a better fit for the DNA end. Germline V CDR1 and CDR2: SGHVS, FQNEAQ. The CDR3 runs 15 residues. CDR3 protein: CASSLAGGEAYEQYF. For the CDR3, the DNA is TGTGCCAGCAGCTTAGCTGGGGGGGAGGCCTACGAGCAGTACTTC.

The chain carries TRBV4-2 and TRBJ2-3, with 7 bases that match TRBD2. Germline trimming cut 0 bases from V and 5 bases from J; bases unmatched to any gene: 8. Germline lookup yields CDR1 LGHNA and CDR2 YNFKEQ. CDR3 length: 16 residues. CDR3 in DNA: TGTGCCAGCAGCCAAGAAGCGGTTGGGGGGGTAGATACGCAGTATTTT. Translated, it gives CASSQEAVGGVDTQYF.

The rearrangement uses TRBV25-1 and TRBJ2-3; D is unresolved. This CDR3 contains 13 residues. The V end was cut by 5 bases, the J end by 1 base, with 7 bases between. Per germline, CDR1 MGHDK and CDR2 SYGVNS. This CDR3 is CASSFTGTDTQYF. The CDR3 nucleotides are TGTGCCAGCAGTTTCACAGGCACAGATACGCAGTATTTT.

The chain has TRBV7-2 and TRBJ2-4; 7 bases align to TRBD1. With 1 base clipped from V and 1 base from J, the junction kept 7 bases outside the gene matches. Per germline, CDR1 SGHTA and CDR2 FQGNSA. The CDR3 extends over 17 amino acids. The CDR3 sequence is CASSLGPSQGAKNIQYF. CDR3 DNA sequence: TGTGCCAGCAGCTTAGGCCCCTCACAGGGGGCCAAAAACATTCAGTACTTC.

J is TRBJ2-7 and V is TRBV4-3; D perhaps matches TRBD1 (5 bases). Germline loops: CDR1 LGHNA, CDR2 YSLEER. Trimming shortened V by 0 bases and J by 1 base, and 13 bases separated the two germline ends. The CDR3 has 16 amino acids. CDR3 in DNA: TGCGCCAGCAGCCAAGATCTAGGCAGGACATCCTACGAGCAGTACTTC. It specifies CASSQDLGRTSYEQYF.

CDR3 coding DNA: TGTGCCAGCAGTCAACAGGGCGGCAATCAGCCCCAGCATTTT. The encoded protein is CASSQQGGNQPQHF. This chain joins TRBV2 and TRBJ1-5; D may be TRBD1 (6 bases). V lost 5 bases, J lost 2 bases, and 10 bases lay in between. CDR3 length: 14 residues. Germline V gene sequence: CDR1 SNHLY, CDR2 FYNNEI.

The chain links TRBV11-2 to TRBJ1-4; unclear D gene. CDR1 is SGHAT, CDR2 FQNNGV, per germline. The CDR3 consists of 12 residues. Between the trimmed V and J ends, which lost 3 bases and 8 bases, there was a span of 7 bases. CDR3 in DNA: TGTGCCAGCAGCTTTCATGGCGAAAAACTGTTTTTT. It encodes CASSFHGEKLFF.

This clone was picked up a small number of times. The rearrangement links TRBV7-9 to TRBJ1-1; 8 bases fit TRBD1. Losses at the gene ends were 5 bases for V and 5 bases for J; bases not matched to a gene: 13. Germline V gene sequence: CDR1 SEHNR, CDR2 FQNEAQ (reference sequence). The CDR3 has 16 residues. The CDR3: CASSAQQSGGWTEAFF. The CDR3 coding sequence is TGTGCCAGCAGCGCTCAACAATCAGGGGGCTGGACTGAAGCTTTCTTT.

V and J are TRBV27 and TRBJ1-2; D is unclear. V was trimmed by 2 bases and J by 1 base, leaving 5 bases between them. Per the germline V gene, CDR1 is MNHEY and CDR2 is SMNVEV (reference sequence). The CDR3 loop spans 13 amino acids. CDR3 bases: TGTGCCAGCAGTTTAGGGCTTAACTATGGCTACACCTTC. The encoded protein is CASSLGLNYGYTF.

The rearrangement links TRBV19 to TRBJ2-3; no clear D. Trimming took 8 bases from V and 11 from J, leaving 11 bases between them. The CDR3 is 10 amino acids. Germline V lookup: CDR1 LNHDA, CDR2 SQIVND (reference sequence). DNA of the CDR3: TGTGCCAGTGGTCGAGATCTGCAGTATTTT. It encodes CASGRDLQYF.

V is TRBV27 and J is TRBJ2-3; TRBD2 matches at 11 bases. Trimming at V came to 4 bases and at J to 6 bases, leaving 9 bases not matched to a gene. There are 16 residues in the CDR3. Germline lookup yields CDR1 MNHEY and CDR2 SMNVEV (reference sequence). The CDR3 nucleotides read TGTGCCAGCAGTTCCCCGACTAGCGGGGTGGAGGATACGCAGTATTTT. It encodes CASSSPTSGVEDTQYF.

The chain carries TRBV14 and TRBJ2-7; TRBD2 aligns across 7 bases. Germline V gene data show CDR1 as SGHDN and CDR2 as FVKESK. The ends lost 0 bases at V and 6 bases at J; junction bases unmatched: 17. The CDR3 totals 18 residues. The chain's CDR3 is CASSQEGVYAGVGSEQYF. As DNA, the CDR3 is TGTGCCAGCAGCCAAGAAGGGGTCTATGCGGGAGTTGGTTCCGAGCAGTACTTC.

This rearrangement joins TRBV19 to TRBJ2-5; D is possibly TRBD2 (6 bases). V lost 3 bases and J 9 bases, leaving 14 bases between the germline ends. This CDR3 region has 13 residues. The germline V gene has CDR1 LNHDA and CDR2 SQIVND (reference sequence). The CDR3 DNA reads TGTGCCAGTAGTATCGGCGGGGCGATCCCCCAGTACTTC. Protein: CASSIGGAIPQYF.

The J gene is TRBJ2-3, the V gene TRBV27; TRBD2 matches at 8 bases. Germline V gives CDR1 MNHEY, CDR2 SMNVEV (reference sequence). J gave up 2 bases and V 5 bases, and 3 bases lay outside the gene matches. This CDR3 spans 14 amino acids. CDR3 in amino acids: CASSGSGATDTQYF. The CDR3 region has the DNA TGTGCCAGCAGTGGTAGCGGGGCCACAGATACGCAGTATTTT.

The genes are TRBV29-1 and TRBJ2-1; D is uncertain. The germline V and J ends were trimmed by 0 bases and 0 bases, with 12 bases remaining between them. Germline V gene lookup returns CDR1 SQVTM and CDR2 ANQGSEA. The CDR3 length is 16 residues. In DNA, the CDR3 is TGCAGCGTTGAAGACCCTTGGAGAACCTCCTACAATGAGCAGTTCTTC. Amino acids: CSVEDPWRTSYNEQFF.

This sequence joins TRBV28 and TRBJ1-4, with D maybe TRBD1 (5 bases). Germline V CDR1 and CDR2: MDHEN, SYDVKM. The CDR3 is 16 residues long. V was shortened by 1 base and J by 8 bases, with 17 bases between the two germline ends. The CDR3 loop reads CASSLFRVQVWEKLFF. The CDR3 DNA sequence: TGTGCCAGCAGTTTATTCAGGGTTCAGGTTTGGGAAAAACTGTTTTTT. Full variable domain (outside the CDR3, taken from reference TRBV28 and TRBJ1-4): DVKVTQSSRYLVKRTGEKVFLECVQDMDHENMFWYRQDPGLGLRLIYFSYDVKMKEKGDIPEGYSVSREKKERFSLILESASTNQTSMYLCASSLFRVQVWEKLFFGSGTQLSVL.

The chain employs TRBV5-4 and TRBJ2-1; no clear D gene. This CDR3 has 15 residues. V shed 4 bases and J shed 0 bases, with 11 bases lying between them. Germline V gives CDR1 SGHNT, CDR2 YYREEE (reference sequence). CDR3 region: CASSLGLSSYNEQFF. The DNA of the CDR3 is TGTGCCAGCAGCCTGGGTCTTTCCTCCTACAATGAGCAGTTCTTC. The entire variable domain, with the rest obtained from reference TRBV5-4 and TRBJ2-1, is as follows: ETGVTQSPTHLIKTRGQQVTLRCSSQSGHNTVSWYQQALGQGPQFIFQYYREEENGRGNFPPRFSGLQFPNYSSELNVNALELDDSALYLCASSLGLSSYNEQFFGPGTRLTVL.

V gene TRBV27 combines with J gene TRBJ1-5; D uncertain. Germline CDR1 is MNHEY and CDR2 is SMNVEV (reference sequence). The CDR3 contains 13 residues. Between the trimmed V and J ends, which lost 2 bases and 11 bases, there was a span of 13 bases. Here the CDR3 reads CASSLGGLGSQHF. As DNA, the CDR3 is TGTGCCAGCAGTTTAGGAGGGTTAGGGTCCCAGCATTTT.

This clone was observed a handful of times. This sequence joins TRBV19 and TRBJ1-5, with D perhaps TRBD1 (5 bases). CDR1 and CDR2 from the germline V gene are LNHDA and SQIVND (reference sequence). Trimming pared 1 base from V and 0 bases from J, leaving 10 bases between. The CDR3 has 16 residues. The CDR3 loop reads CASSIVDRYSNQPQHF. The CDR3 region has the DNA TGTGCCAGTAGTATAGTCGACAGATATAGCAATCAGCCCCAGCATTTT.

The J gene is TRBJ2-5, the V gene TRBV2; TRBD1 might be the D (6 bases). The ends were cut back, 2 bases at V and 6 bases at J, with 16 bases in the middle. Germline V gene lookup returns CDR1 SNHLY and CDR2 FYNNEI. The CDR3 has 15 amino acids. The CDR3 nucleotides read TGTGCCAGCAGTGAAACAGGGCGAGTAAGGCAGACCCAGTACTTC. It yields the protein CASSETGRVRQTQYF.

This CDR3 is CASSQGSGQGGEKLFF. The CDR3 DNA sequence: TGCGCCAGCAGCCAAGGTTCGGGGCAGGGAGGTGAAAAACTGTTTTTT. The gene calls are TRBV4-3 and TRBJ1-4; perhaps TRBD1 as D (5 bases). The CDR3 is 16 amino acids. The germline gives CDR1 LGHNA, CDR2 YSLEER. The V and J ends lost 1 base and 7 bases respectively, with 16 bases between them.

The gene calls are TRBV10-2 and TRBJ1-1; the D gene is possibly TRBD1 (6 bases). Trimming took 2 bases from V and 6 from J, leaving 10 bases between them. Germline values: CDR1 WSHSY, CDR2 SAAADI. CDR3 length: 13 residues. CDR3 DNA: TGCGCCAGCAGTGAGAATGGACAGCCTGAAGCTTTCTTT. The encoded protein is CASSENGQPEAFF.

The V and J genes are TRBV5-1 and TRBJ2-3; 10 positions match TRBD1. This CDR3 has 16 amino acids. The germline V gene has CDR1 SGHRS and CDR2 YFSETQ. Trimming cost V 5 bases and J 3 bases; bases outside gene matches: 9. CDR3: CASRLHGQGETDTQYF. CDR3 sequence (DNA): TGCGCCAGCAGGCTACATGGACAGGGGGAGACAGATACGCAGTATTTT.

The V gene is TRBV6-1, the J gene TRBJ2-1; 11 bases agree with TRBD2. CDR1 and CDR2 (germline): MNHNS, SASEGT. The CDR3 sequence is 19 residues long. V trimming: 5 bases; J trimming: 2 bases; junction bases outside the gene matches: 14. The CDR3 region has the DNA TGTGCCAGCAGTCAAGGGACAGTTAGCGGGAGGGGGACCTACAATGAGCAGTTCTTC. Translated: CASSQGTVSGRGTYNEQFF.

The chain recombines TRBV27 with TRBJ2-1, with a possible D match to TRBD1 (6 bases). Trimming shortened V by 2 bases and J by 4 bases, and 12 bases separated the two germline ends. This CDR3 is built from 15 residues. Germline lookup yields CDR1 MNHEY and CDR2 SMNVEV (reference sequence). CDR3 sequence (DNA): TGTGCCAGCAGTTTAAGCCTAGGGGGTTACAATGAGCAGTTCTTC. Protein sequence: CASSLSLGGYNEQFF.

This sequence joins TRBV28 and TRBJ2-3; TRBD2 matches 13 bases. CDR1 is MDHEN and CDR2 is SYDVKM in the germline V gene. CDR3 length: 22 residues. The ends lost 2 bases at V and 2 bases at J; junction bases unmatched: 19. The CDR3 region has the DNA TGTGCCAGCAGTTTAATCGACAGGCAAGCACTAGCGGGAGGGTCCTACACAGATACGCAGTATTTT. Amino acid sequence: CASSLIDRQALAGGSYTDTQYF.